Detailed here is one T cell receptor beta chain. Its matching antigen is unknown. Investigators divided CD4+ cells into CD45RA+ naive and CD45RA-negative memory subsets. This specimen comes from a study of shared clonotypes between healthy human individuals. Study-wide points: Sharing across four donors was highest in naive CD4 (roughly 5%) and lowest in memory CD8 (roughly 0.4%).

Clones were read by immunoSEQ multiplex PCR, and TCRdb kept only the in-frame ones, dropping some. The data hold around 720,000 clones, with around 78% observed a single time. Germline CDR1 MNHEY, CDR2 SMNVEV (reference sequence). The V and J ends lost 6 bases and 0 bases respectively, with 18 bases between them. CDR3 length: 16 residues. Sequenced material: memory CD4+ T cells sorted from blood. Subset here: CD45RA-negative fraction. The chain has TRBV27 and TRBJ2-7; either TRBD1 or TRBD2 may fit D (5 bases each). The origin of this receptor is a woman in her twenties or thirties in good health. CDR3 in amino acids: CASSLRPGASSYEQYF. The CDR3 bases are TGTGCCAGCAGCCTTCGACCCGGGGCCTCCTCCTACGAGCAGTACTTC.